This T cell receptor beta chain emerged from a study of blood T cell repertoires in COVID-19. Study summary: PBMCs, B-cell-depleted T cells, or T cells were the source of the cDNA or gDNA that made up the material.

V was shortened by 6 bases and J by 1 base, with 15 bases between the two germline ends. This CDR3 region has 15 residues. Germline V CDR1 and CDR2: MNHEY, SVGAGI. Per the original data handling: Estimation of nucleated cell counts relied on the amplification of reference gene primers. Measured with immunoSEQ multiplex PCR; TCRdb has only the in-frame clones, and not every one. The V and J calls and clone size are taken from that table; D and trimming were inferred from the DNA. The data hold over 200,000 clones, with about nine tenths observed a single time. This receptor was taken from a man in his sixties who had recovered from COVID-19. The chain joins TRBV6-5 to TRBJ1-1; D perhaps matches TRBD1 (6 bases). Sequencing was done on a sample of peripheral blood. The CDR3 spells CASRSTDRRNTEAFF. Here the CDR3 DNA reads TGTGCCAGCAGGTCCACGGACAGACGGAACACTGAAGCTTTCTTT.